Shown below are 23 T cell receptor beta chains from a single sample sequenced in a study of neurological immune-mediated disorders. Time point here: longitudinal time-point 3. Each CDR3 protein is one row after TCRdb ran MiXCR on the 5' RACE reads. There are more than 100,000 distinct CDR3 sequences in the sample; 10% to 14% occur only once, and about 3% lies in the top ten. Source material: PBMCs. The receptors here all came from a female donor with HTLV-1-associated myelopathy (HAM/TSP).

This clonotype was recorded many times. The genes are TRBV5-1 and TRBJ2-1; 10 nucleotides agree with TRBD2. Germline V gives CDR1 SGHRS, CDR2 YFSETQ. The CDR3 has 14 residues. V lost 0 bases and J lost 7; bases outside the gene matches: 1. The CDR3 coding sequence is TGCGCCAGCAGCTTGGGGACTAGCGGAAATGAGCAGTTCTTC. Protein: CASSLGTSGNEQFF.

In this sample, this clonotype turned up many times. This chain uses TRBV7-3 with TRBJ1-1; D may be TRBD1 (6 bases). V was pared by 2 bases and J by 0 bases, with 19 bases between. The CDR3 is made up of 18 amino acids. Germline CDR1 is SGHTA and CDR2 is FQGTGA. The DNA for the CDR3 is TGTGCCAGCAGCTTACGACCTTGGACAGAGATCTTGAACACTGAAGCTTTCTTT. It is translated as CASSLRPWTEILNTEAFF. Using reference TRBV7-3 and TRBJ1-1 for the parts outside the CDR3, the full variable domain is GAGVSQTPSNKVTEKGKYVELRCDPISGHTALYWYRQSLGQGPEFLIYFQGTGAADDSGLPNDRFFAVRPEGSVSTLKIQRTERGDSAVYLCASSLRPWTEILNTEAFFGQGTRLTVV.

The sample holds a few counts of this clonotype. The V call is TRBV5-1, the J call TRBJ2-3; D is perhaps TRBD2 (5 bases). This CDR3 contains 15 residues. Germline lookup yields CDR1 SGHRS and CDR2 YFSETQ. V gave up 4 bases and J gave up 0 bases, with 12 bases separating them. CDR3: CASSLGRTSTDTQYF. In DNA, the CDR3 is TGCGCCAGCAGCCTTGGCAGGACTAGCACAGATACGCAGTATTTT.

This clonotype was seen at least ten times. The V gene is TRBV4-1, the J gene TRBJ2-1, with D perhaps matching TRBD1 (5 bases). The CDR3 contains 14 residues. Germline CDR1 reads MGHRA; CDR2 reads YSYEKL. Trimming shortened V by 0 bases and J by 8 bases, and 11 bases separated the two germline ends. For the CDR3, the DNA is TGCGCCAGCAGCCAAGATGGGGCCGGCGATGAGCAGTTCTTC. It specifies CASSQDGAGDEQFF.

This clonotype was detected ten times or more. V gene TRBV7-9 combines with J gene TRBJ2-7, with 9 bases matching TRBD1. The CDR3 runs 13 residues. V dropped 5 bases and J dropped 8; count of bases not matched to a gene: 7. Germline CDR1 and CDR2: SEHNR and FQNEAQ (reference sequence). The DNA of the CDR3 is TGTGCCAGCAGCCCTGGACAGGGGATCAAGCAGTACTTC. This translates into CASSPGQGIKQYF.

This clonotype has ten or more counts. The chain employs TRBV9 and TRBJ2-1, with D tentatively TRBD1 (6 bases). Deletions cut 1 base from V and 9 bases from J, with 14 bases between. The germline V gene encodes CDR1 SGDLS and CDR2 YYNGEE. CDR3 size: 14 residues. The CDR3 DNA reads TGTGCCAGCAGCGTAACTCAGGGGCGCGGTGAGCAGTTCTTC. This translates into CASSVTQGRGEQFF. Full variable domain (rest looked up from reference TRBV9 and TRBJ2-1): DSGVTQTPKHLITATGQRVTLRCSPRSGDLSVYWYQQSLDQGLQFLIQYYNGEERAKGNILERFSAQQFPDLHSELNLSSLELGDSALYFCASSVTQGRGEQFFGPGTRLTVL.

In its sample, this clonotype was seen many times. The J gene is TRBJ2-2, the V gene TRBV9; 10 bases align to TRBD2. Germline values: CDR1 SGDLS, CDR2 YYNGEE. The CDR3 loop spans 15 amino acids. Trimming took 5 bases from V and 5 from J; bases not matched to a gene: 6. The CDR3 spells CASRRAGGRTGELFF. The DNA for the CDR3 is TGTGCCAGCAGGCGAGCGGGGGGGCGGACCGGGGAGCTGTTTTTT.

The sample holds many counts of this clonotype. The chain has TRBV20-1 and TRBJ2-7; TRBD2 matches 8 bases. V was pared by 5 bases and J by 1 base, with 10 bases of the junction left unmatched. This CDR3 comprises 15 residues. Looked up from germline, CDR1 is DFQATT and CDR2 is SNEGSKA (reference sequence). The CDR3 protein is CSARGLVGWSYEQYF. In DNA form, the CDR3 reads TGCAGTGCTCGGGGACTAGTTGGTTGGTCCTACGAGCAGTACTTC.

This clonotype was picked up a small number of times. V usage is TRBV5-1 and J usage is TRBJ2-4; D is perhaps TRBD1 (6 bases). The CDR3 length is 16 residues. Trimming removed 1 base from V and 2 bases from J, with 13 bases in between. Germline assignment: CDR1 SGHRS and CDR2 YFSETQ. For the CDR3, the DNA is TGCGCCAGCAGCTTGTCGGCAGGGGCCACCAAAAACATTCAGTACTTC. It encodes CASSLSAGATKNIQYF.

Many counts were recorded for this clonotype. This rearrangement joins TRBV30 to TRBJ1-6; TRBD1 agrees at 8 bases. The CDR3 totals 15 residues. Trimming removed 2 bases from V and 8 bases from J; junction bases left unmatched: 8. Germline V lookup: CDR1 GTSNPN, CDR2 SVGIG (reference sequence). The CDR3 DNA reads TGTGCCTGGAGTCCCCGGACAGGGTATGATTCACCCCTCCACTTT. The encoded protein is CAWSPRTGYDSPLHF.

To note about this clonotype: This may stem from a read error, because a much larger clone lies one nucleotide away. The chain uses TRBV20-1 and TRBJ1-5, with D possibly matching TRBD1 (6 bases). The germline V gene has CDR1 DFQATT and CDR2 SNEGSKA (reference sequence). This CDR3 contains 12 residues. The CDR3 reads CRGKEGVLAQHF. Written as DNA, the CDR3 is TGCAGGGGGAAAGAGGGGGTATTGGCCCAGCATTTT.

This clonotype was observed a single time. The chain joins TRBV5-1 to TRBJ2-3; D is undetermined. This CDR3 has 15 amino acids. Per germline, CDR1 SGHRS and CDR2 YFSETQ. The ends were cut back, 7 bases at V and 1 base at J, with 16 bases in the middle. The CDR3 nucleotides read TGCGCCAGCCTTCCAGGTGGCAGCCGCACAGATACGCAGTATTTT. Its protein product is CASLPGGSRTDTQYF.

This clonotype showed up many times. J is TRBJ1-2 and V is TRBV20-1; 8 bases align to TRBD1. Per germline, CDR1 DFQATT and CDR2 SNEGSKA (reference sequence). J lost 2 bases, V lost 1 base, and 9 bases had no gene match. CDR3 length: 16 amino acids. For the CDR3, the DNA is TGCAGTGCTAGAGGGGGGGGGCAGGGGGCAAACTATGGCTACACCTTC. It is translated as CSARGGGQGANYGYTF.

This clonotype has at least ten counts. This chain connects TRBV9 to TRBJ2-2; 10 bases fit TRBD2. Germline CDR1 and CDR2: SGDLS and YYNGEE. J gave up 6 bases and V 0 bases, and 5 bases lay outside the gene matches. CDR3 size: 16 residues. CDR3 region: CASSVAERGGSGELFF. CDR3 sequence (DNA): TGTGCCAGCAGCGTAGCTGAGCGGGGGGGTTCCGGGGAGCTGTTTTTT.

Many counts were recorded for this clonotype. J is TRBJ2-1 and V is TRBV28, with unresolved D. The CDR3 extends over 12 amino acids. Trimming left V 5 bases short and J 7 bases short, with 9 bases between. Germline CDR1 reads MDHEN; CDR2 reads SYDVKM. The CDR3 bases are TGTGCCAGCAGTCCCGCGCGAAATGAGCAGTTCTTC. Translated: CASSPARNEQFF.

This clonotype was counted between two and nine times. It may be a read error: a sequence one base away is much more abundant. J is TRBJ1-4 and V is TRBV18; D call uncertain. Germline lookup yields CDR1 KGHSH and CDR2 LQKENI. This CDR3 is 15 amino acids long. CDR3 loop: CVSSPQIGGGEKLFF. The CDR3 DNA is TGTGTCAGCTCACCTCAGATTGGCGGAGGCGAAAAACTGTTTTTT.

Many counts were recorded for this clonotype. V usage is TRBV14 and J usage is TRBJ2-1; D possibly corresponds to TRBD1 (6 bases). Germline assignment: CDR1 SGHDN and CDR2 FVKESK. The CDR3 sequence is 16 residues long. The ends were cut back, 1 base at V and 3 bases at J, with 13 bases in the middle. The chain's CDR3 is CASSQVGRRGYNEQFF. As DNA, the CDR3 is TGTGCCAGCAGCCAAGTCGGTCGCAGGGGCTACAATGAGCAGTTCTTC.

This clonotype appeared many times. The chain uses TRBV7-9 and TRBJ2-7, with D unresolved. This CDR3 has 12 amino acids. Per germline, CDR1 SEHNR and CDR2 FQNEAQ (reference sequence). Deletions cut 1 base from V and 4 bases from J, with 5 bases between. CDR3 in DNA: TGTGCCAGCAGCTTAGTAGAATACGAGCAGTACTTC. It yields the protein CASSLVEYEQYF.

Ten or more counts support this clonotype. This chain uses TRBV5-1 with TRBJ2-1; 9 nucleotides align to TRBD1. Germline-derived CDR1 and CDR2 are SGHRS and YFSETQ. V shed 4 bases and J 5 bases; nucleotides not matched to a gene: 7. The CDR3 covers 15 residues. Here the CDR3 DNA reads TGCGCCAGCAGCCCTACGGGACAGGGTAACAATGAGCAGTTCTTC. Amino acids: CASSPTGQGNNEQFF.

This clonotype was seen repeatedly, ten times or more. The chain couples TRBV5-1 to TRBJ1-1; 9 bases fit TRBD1. Germline assignment: CDR1 SGHRS and CDR2 YFSETQ. J was trimmed by 4 bases and V by 2 bases; bases with no gene match: 6. The CDR3 consists of 15 residues. CDR3 region: CASSLTQGASTEAFF. The CDR3 DNA reads as TGCGCCAGCAGCTTAACACAGGGGGCGAGCACTGAAGCTTTCTTT.

This clonotype was seen at least ten times. This chain connects TRBV10-2 to TRBJ2-1; D possibly corresponds to TRBD2 (6 bases). The CDR3 has 14 residues. V dropped 5 bases and J dropped 0 bases, with 8 bases sitting between them. Germline CDR1 and CDR2: WSHSY and SAAADI. The CDR3 loop reads CASSRGYSYNEQFF. The CDR3 coding sequence is TGCGCCAGCAGTCGGGGGTACTCCTACAATGAGCAGTTCTTC.

This clonotype was counted at least ten times. This chain connects TRBV12-3 or TRBV12-4 to TRBJ2-3; D is unresolved. The CDR3 sequence is 11 residues long. Trimming took off 5 bases at V and 2 bases at J, with 2 bases between the two ends. The CDR3: CASSNTDTQYF. The DNA of the CDR3 is TGTGCCAGCAGTAACACAGATACGCAGTATTTT.

This clonotype has a handful of counts. The chain is built from TRBV12-3 or TRBV12-4 and TRBJ2-1; D ambiguous. V gave up 3 bases and J gave up 2 bases, with 11 bases separating them. This CDR3 has 15 residues. The CDR3 loop reads CASSFWQEPYNEQFF. The CDR3 DNA reads as TGTGCCAGCAGTTTTTGGCAGGAGCCCTACAATGAGCAGTTCTTC.